Shown below are 25 T cell receptor beta chains from a single sample sequenced in a study of CD4+ T cells in melanoma. TCRdb's table, derived via immunoSEQ multiplex PCR, lists solely in-frame clones and lacks some. Here the sample spans some 150,000 clones, nearly 95% being singletons. Receptors were obtained from a human donor with melanoma.

This chain connects TRBV2 to TRBJ1-4; D unclear. Per the germline V gene, CDR1 is SNHLY and CDR2 is FYNNEI. V lost 3 bases and J lost 1, with 12 bases in between. There are 16 residues in the CDR3. CDR3 coding DNA: TGTGCCAGCAGTGATGGGTCTTGGGGAACTAATGAAAAACTGTTTTTT. Residues: CASSDGSWGTNEKLFF. Drawing the rest from reference TRBV2 and TRBJ1-4, the complete variable domain is EPEVTQTPSHQVTQMGQEVILRCVPISNHLYFYWYRQILGQKVEFLVSFYNNEISEKSEIFDDQFSVERPDGSNFTLKIRSTKLEDSAMYFCASSDGSWGTNEKLFFGSGTQLSVL.

The chain uses TRBV27 and TRBJ1-2, with TRBD1 matching 9 bases. This CDR3 comprises 13 residues. From germline, CDR1 is MNHEY and CDR2 SMNVEV (reference sequence). The junction had 6 bases not matched to a gene; V was cut back by 5 bases and J by 8 bases. The CDR3 loop reads CASSLQGARGYTF. The DNA of the CDR3 is TGTGCCAGCAGTCTACAGGGGGCTAGGGGCTACACCTTC.

The V and J genes are TRBV5-1 and TRBJ1-1; maybe TRBD1 (5 bases). CDR1 is SGHRS and CDR2 is YFSETQ in the germline V gene. Trimming left V 3 bases short and J 1 base short, with 10 bases between. The CDR3 consists of 14 residues. Written as DNA, the CDR3 is TGCGCCAGCAGCTGGACGGGGGGGAACACTGAAGCTTTCTTT. It codes for CASSWTGGNTEAFF.

V and J are TRBV11-2 and TRBJ2-5; the match to TRBD2 covers 14 bases. This CDR3 contains 16 residues. Losses at the gene ends were 2 bases for V and 7 bases for J; bases not matched to a gene: 6. Germline values: CDR1 SGHAT, CDR2 FQNNGV. CDR3 sequence reads: CASSLLTSGGAVTQYF. The CDR3, as DNA: TGTGCCAGCAGCTTATTGACTAGCGGGGGGGCGGTGACCCAGTACTTC.

CDR3 DNA: TGTGCCAGCTCACCACCGGGGCTGGGGCCGTCTGGCTACACCTTC. It specifies CASSPPGLGPSGYTF. The V call is TRBV18, the J call TRBJ1-2; TRBD1 is a possible D gene (5 bases). Germline V gene data show CDR1 as KGHSH and CDR2 as LQKENI. This CDR3 spans 15 amino acids. Between the trimmed V and J ends, which lost 0 bases and 7 bases, there was a span of 15 bases.

In its sample, this clone was seen once. The rearrangement uses TRBV5-1 and TRBJ1-1, with 10 positions matching TRBD1. The CDR3 is made up of 13 amino acids. Trimming removed 4 bases from V and 8 bases from J; junction bases left unmatched: 5. Germline loops: CDR1 SGHRS, CDR2 YFSETQ. The CDR3 DNA reads TGCGCCAGCAGCATACCGGGACAGGGGGAAGCTTTCTTT. Protein product: CASSIPGQGEAFF.

The J gene is TRBJ1-3, the V gene TRBV10-2; D call uncertain. This CDR3 comprises 13 residues. Trimming removed 4 bases from V and 3 bases from J, with 7 bases in between. CDR1 WSHSY and CDR2 SAAADI come from the germline V gene. The CDR3 here is CASSAGIGNTIYF. CDR3 coding DNA: TGCGCCAGCAGTGCTGGGATTGGAAACACCATATATTTT.

The chain uses TRBV6-5 and TRBJ2-7; 9 nucleotides agree with TRBD1. After removal of 5 bases from V and 4 bases from J, the junction contained 6 bases not matched to a gene. The CDR3 is 14 residues long. Germline V gene lookup returns CDR1 MNHEY and CDR2 SVGAGI. CDR3 region: CASSDIQGAYEQYF. CDR3 DNA sequence: TGTGCCAGCAGTGACATACAGGGGGCTTACGAGCAGTACTTC.

This clone has just one count. This sequence joins TRBV6-5 and TRBJ2-2; D unresolved. The CDR3 has 13 residues. The V end lost 4 bases, the J end lost 9 bases, and 12 bases lay between the germline ends. CDR1 MNHEY and CDR2 SVGAGI come from the germline V gene. The CDR3 sequence is CASSSALSRELFF. For the CDR3, the DNA is TGTGCCAGCAGTTCGGCCCTGTCCCGGGAGCTGTTTTTT.

This chain's CDR3 is CASSPWTVGQETQYF. CDR3 sequence (DNA): TGTGCCAGCAGCCCGTGGACAGTCGGTCAAGAGACCCAGTACTTC. This chain uses TRBV11-2 with TRBJ2-5, with a possible D match to TRBD1 (6 bases). The CDR3 loop spans 15 amino acids. Trimming pared 5 bases from V and 2 bases from J, leaving 15 bases between. The germline V gene encodes CDR1 SGHAT and CDR2 FQNNGV.

The rearrangement uses TRBV5-1 and TRBJ1-1, with D possibly matching TRBD1 (5 bases). V was trimmed by 3 bases and J by 2 bases, leaving 17 bases between them. The CDR3 sequence is 16 residues long. Germline V gene lookup returns CDR1 SGHRS and CDR2 YFSETQ. Here the CDR3 reads CASSSSPTDANTEAFF. In nucleotides, the CDR3 is TGCGCCAGCAGCTCGTCCCCGACAGACGCAAACACTGAAGCTTTCTTT.

The table lists this clone with a few counts. The chain is built from TRBV5-6 and TRBJ2-5; no clear D. Germline CDR1 SGHDT, CDR2 YYEEEE. This CDR3 has 12 residues. The germline V and J ends were trimmed by 1 base and 5 bases, with 6 bases remaining between them. CDR3 sequence (DNA): TGTGCCAGCAGCTTGAGGTGGGAGACCCAGTACTTC. The encoded protein is CASSLRWETQYF. The entire variable domain, with the rest obtained from reference TRBV5-6 and TRBJ2-5, is as follows: DAGVTQSPTHLIKTRGQQVTLRCSPKSGHDTVSWYQQALGQGPQFIFQYYEEEERQRGNFPDRFSGHQFPNYSSELNVNALLLGDSALYLCASSLRWETQYFGPGTRLLVL.

Only one count was recorded for this clone. The rearrangement uses TRBV5-4 and TRBJ2-5; D may be TRBD1 or TRBD2 (5 bases each). V was trimmed by 4 bases and J by 2 bases, leaving 15 bases between them. From germline, CDR1 is SGHNT and CDR2 YYREEE (reference sequence). The CDR3 covers 15 residues. CDR3 DNA: TGTGCCAGCAGCCCTCGTCAGGGAGAGCAAGAGACCCAGTACTTC. Translated: CASSPRQGEQETQYF. Together with reference TRBV5-4 and TRBJ2-5, the CDR3 gives the full variable domain: ETGVTQSPTHLIKTRGQQVTLRCSSQSGHNTVSWYQQALGQGPQFIFQYYREEENGRGNFPPRFSGLQFPNYSSELNVNALELDDSALYLCASSPRQGEQETQYFGPGTRLLVL.

The rearrangement joins TRBV25-1 to TRBJ2-1; no definite D call. This CDR3 contains 17 residues. CDR1 and CDR2 from the germline V gene are MGHDK and SYGVNS. V was trimmed by 1 base and J by 0 bases, leaving 13 bases between them. The DNA for the CDR3 is TGTGCCAGCAGTGAATGGGAATTGGTGAGCTCCTACAATGAGCAGTTCTTC. This translates into CASSEWELVSSYNEQFF. The entire variable domain, with the rest obtained from reference TRBV25-1 and TRBJ2-1, is as follows: EADIYQTPRYLVIGTGKKITLECSQTMGHDKMYWYQQDPGMELHLIHYSYGVNSTEKGDLSSESTVSRIRTEHFPLTLESARPSHTSQYLCASSEWELVSSYNEQFFGPGTRLTVL.

The rearrangement joins TRBV5-1 to TRBJ2-1; TRBD2 aligns across 9 bases. Germline lookup yields CDR1 SGHRS and CDR2 YFSETQ. V was clipped by 2 bases and J by 2 bases; unmatched bases: 2. The CDR3 length is 15 residues. CDR3 residues: CASSFLAGPYNEQFF. CDR3 in DNA: TGCGCCAGCAGCTTTCTAGCGGGGCCCTACAATGAGCAGTTCTTC.

The V and J genes are TRBV15 and TRBJ2-7, with D possibly matching TRBD1 (6 bases). V dropped 2 bases and J dropped 2 bases, with 13 bases sitting between them. The CDR3 runs 15 residues. The germline V gene has CDR1 LNHNV and CDR2 YYDKDF (reference sequence). The CDR3: CATSRPGTIPYEQYF. In DNA form, the CDR3 reads TGTGCCACCAGCAGACCCGGGACAATCCCCTACGAGCAGTACTTC.

The chain has TRBV29-1 and TRBJ1-2; D remains ambiguous. The length of the CDR3 is 12 residues. Trimming removed 4 bases from V and 3 bases from J, with 9 bases in between. Germline V gives CDR1 SQVTM, CDR2 ANQGSEA. The CDR3 spells CSVGGSYYGYTF. CDR3 nucleotide sequence: TGCAGCGTTGGTGGGAGTTACTATGGCTACACCTTC.

This chain links TRBV5-4 with TRBJ1-1; no definite D call. CDR3 length: 14 residues. Germline V lookup: CDR1 SGHNT, CDR2 YYREEE (reference sequence). The V and J ends lost 0 bases and 1 base respectively, with 7 bases between them. The CDR3 coding sequence is TGTGCCAGCAGCTTGGTTCCCGGGAACACTGAAGCTTTCTTT. Translated, it gives CASSLVPGNTEAFF.

On this clone itself: Other nucleotide sequences in the sample specify the same CDR3. This chain links TRBV11-2 with TRBJ2-7; unclear D gene. Germline CDR1 and CDR2: SGHAT and FQNNGV. Trimming cost V 1 base and J 3 bases, with 7 bases left between them. CDR3 size: 13 residues. As DNA, the CDR3 is TGTGCCAGCAGCTTAGGCCGTAGCTACGAGCAGTACTTC. Its protein is CASSLGRSYEQYF.

The V call is TRBV9, the J call TRBJ2-7; D unclear. Per the germline V gene, CDR1 is SGDLS and CDR2 is YYNGEE. There are 16 residues in the CDR3. V lost 1 base, J lost 1 base, and 15 bases lay in between. The CDR3 DNA is TGTGCCAGCAGCGTACGGGTGGGTGCCAGTTCCTACGAGCAGTACTTC. Translation: CASSVRVGASSYEQYF.

The chain is built from TRBV6-1 and TRBJ1-5, with D unresolved. In germline, CDR1 is MNHNS, CDR2 SASEGT. The CDR3 covers 13 residues. The V gene lost 7 bases and the J gene lost 2 bases, with 9 bases spanning the gap. This CDR3 is CASKLSGNQPQHF. CDR3 nucleotide sequence: TGTGCCAGCAAATTAAGTGGCAATCAGCCCCAGCATTTT.

This chain links TRBV19 with TRBJ1-4, with a possible D match to TRBD1 (6 bases). Germline V gives CDR1 LNHDA, CDR2 SQIVND (reference sequence). CDR3 size: 14 residues. Trimming pared 5 bases from V and 4 bases from J, leaving 11 bases between. The CDR3 region is CASSLQGFNEKLFF. CDR3 coding DNA: TGTGCCAGTAGTCTACAGGGTTTTAATGAAAAACTGTTTTTT.

The V gene is TRBV5-1, the J gene TRBJ2-1; 7 bases are shared with TRBD2. Germline lookup yields CDR1 SGHRS and CDR2 YFSETQ. J was trimmed by 6 bases and V by 4 bases; bases with no gene match: 10. CDR3 length: 15 residues. The CDR3 is CASSETSTLFNEQFF. The CDR3 coding sequence is TGCGCCAGCAGCGAGACTAGCACCCTCTTCAATGAGCAGTTCTTC.

This sequence joins TRBV7-3 and TRBJ1-1; D might be TRBD1 (6 bases). V was clipped by 6 bases and J by 4 bases, with 15 bases between them. Germline-derived CDR1 and CDR2 are SGHTA and FQGTGA. The CDR3 loop spans 14 amino acids. CDR3 region: CASSPDRSSTEAFF. The CDR3 coding sequence is TGTGCCAGCAGTCCCGACAGGAGTTCCACTGAAGCTTTCTTT.

The chain carries TRBV7-9 and TRBJ1-1; no firm D call. This CDR3 has 15 residues. V lost 2 bases and J lost 1, with 11 bases in between. Germline CDR1 reads SEHNR; CDR2 reads FQNEAQ (reference sequence). The chain's CDR3 is CASSLSGLANTEAFF. CDR3 in DNA: TGTGCCAGCAGCTTATCCGGTTTGGCGAACACTGAAGCTTTCTTT.